A single sample is the source of the 8 T cell receptor beta chains below, sequenced in a study of T-cell reconstitution after alpha-beta-depleted transplantation in children. Unique molecular identifiers were incorporated when the TCRbeta library was constructed. TCRdb reprocessed the PCR reads with MiXCR, giving one entry per CDR3 protein. This sample carries 150,000 to 200,000 distinct CDR3 sequences, 6.3% of them seen once, and the ten largest clones take about 5%. Here the sequenced sample was PBMCs, taken before TCRalphabeta/CD19-depleted stem cell transplant. These receptor sequences come from a girl less than two years old with combined immunodeficiency, due to receive a stem cell transplant.

This clonotype was seen many times. J is TRBJ2-7 and V is TRBV5-1; D unresolved. This CDR3 is built from 13 residues. The V end lost 1 base, the J end lost 6 bases, and 11 bases lay between the germline ends. Germline V lookup: CDR1 SGHRS, CDR2 YFSETQ. The CDR3 DNA is TGCGCCAGCAGCTTGCCAGGTGAAGGCGAGCAGTACTTC. Translating gives CASSLPGEGEQYF.

This clonotype was seen ten or more times. The chain is built from TRBV20-1 and TRBJ2-7; 7 positions match TRBD1. The CDR3 is made up of 14 amino acids. Germline-derived CDR1 and CDR2 are DFQATT and SNEGSKA (reference sequence). V gave up 6 bases and J gave up 3 bases; unmatched junction bases: 11. The CDR3 sequence: CSAKTGRPDYEQYF. The CDR3 DNA reads as TGCAGTGCGAAGACAGGGCGCCCTGACTACGAGCAGTACTTC.

There are many counts of this clonotype. The rearrangement uses TRBV12-3 or TRBV12-4 and TRBJ2-7; 9 bases fit TRBD1. The CDR3 extends over 16 amino acids. Germline trimming cut 3 bases from V and 4 bases from J; bases unmatched to any gene: 10. CDR3 sequence reads: CASSFHTGTGSYEQYF. The CDR3 nucleotides are TGTGCCAGCAGTTTCCATACCGGGACAGGGTCGTACGAGCAGTACTTC.

This clonotype has a count of ten or more. The V call is TRBV5-1, the J call TRBJ2-5, with D tentatively TRBD1 (6 bases). The ends were cut back, 0 bases at V and 5 bases at J, with 11 bases in the middle. CDR1 and CDR2 from the germline V gene are SGHRS and YFSETQ. The CDR3 is 14 residues long. The CDR3 loop reads CASSLDTGLETQYF. CDR3 nucleotides: TGCGCCAGCAGCTTGGACACAGGGCTGGAGACCCAGTACTTC.

This clonotype was seen a few times. V gene TRBV9 combines with J gene TRBJ2-1; D gene unclear. Germline values: CDR1 SGDLS, CDR2 YYNGEE. There are 11 residues in the CDR3. Trimming left V 3 bases short and J 9 bases short, with 7 bases between. CDR3 protein: CASSALGEQFF. Here the CDR3 DNA reads TGTGCCAGCAGCGCATTAGGTGAGCAGTTCTTC.

This clonotype was picked up many times. The chain carries TRBV20-1 and TRBJ2-7; 13 bases match TRBD2. The germline V gene has CDR1 DFQATT and CDR2 SNEGSKA (reference sequence). Trimming at V came to 3 bases and at J to 4 bases, leaving 3 bases not matched to a gene. The CDR3 runs to 14 residues. The CDR3 DNA reads TGCAGTGCTAGGGGACTAGCGGGACTATACGAGCAGTACTTC. Translated: CSARGLAGLYEQYF.

The chain recombines TRBV20-1 with TRBJ1-2, with 8 bases identical to TRBD1. There are 15 residues in the CDR3. The V gene end was trimmed by 1 base and the J gene end by 4 bases; junction bases not matched to a gene: 8. Germline CDR1 and CDR2: DFQATT and SNEGSKA (reference sequence). CDR3 nucleotide sequence: TGCAGTGCTAGAGGCCGTAGAACAGGGGGCTATGGCTACACCTTC. Translated, it gives CSARGRRTGGYGYTF.

This clonotype came up once. The chain recombines TRBV14 with TRBJ2-5, with D unclear. CDR1 is SGHDN and CDR2 is FVKESK in the germline V gene. Trimming removed 0 bases at V and 5 bases at J, with 16 bases between. This CDR3 region has 16 residues. In DNA form, the CDR3 reads TGTGCCAGCAGCCAAGAGGGGATCGGATTTCGGGAGACCCAGTACTTC. Protein product: CASSQEGIGFRETQYF.